The present T cell receptor (beta chain) was sequenced within a study of neurological immune-mediated disorders. cDNA synthesis was performed by 5'RACE with 10-nucleotide random UMIs. In each sequencing run, over 160 million TCR-beta sequences were generated from 15-18 subjects. Each CDR3 protein is one row after TCRdb ran MiXCR on the 5' RACE reads. Of 30,000 to 45,000 distinct CDR3 sequences listed, 9.5% to 13% are singletons. This clonotype was detected many times. What it recognizes is unknown. Approximately 920,000 sorted CD4+ or CD8+ T cells made each library. This CDR3 contains 19 residues. Trimming took 5 bases from V and 0 from J; bases not matched to a gene: 12. Looked up from germline, CDR1 is SGHVS and CDR2 is FQNEAQ. General study findings and limits: The most TCR clonal expansion was seen in HTLV-1-associated myelopathy, whereas the least was seen in multiple sclerosis, below the level in healthy controls.

The chain employs TRBV7-8 and TRBJ2-6, with TRBD1 identical over 8 bases. This receptor was taken from a woman younger than 45 with HTLV-1-associated myelopathy (HAM/TSP). The source material was CD4+ T cells from blood. The CDR3 DNA reads TGTGCCAGCAGCCCGTGGACAGGGTACGCGAACTCTGGGGCCAACGTCCTGACTTTC. Translating it yields CASSPWTGYANSGANVLTF. Full variable domain (remainder filled in from reference TRBV7-8 and TRBJ2-6): GAGVSQSPRYKVAKRGQDVALRCDPISGHVSLFWYQQALGQGPEFLTYFQNEAQLDKSGLPSDRFFAERPEGSVSTLKIQRTQQEDSAVYLCASSPWTGYANSGANVLTFGAGSRLTVL.